The source of this TCR beta chain is a study of preoperative IRX-2 immunotherapy in early breast cancer. Here immunoSEQ multiplex PCR was the method, and the copy in TCRdb shows in-frame clones only, minus some. The sample shows around 95,000 clones, about nine tenths of them seen only once. Specified treatment: preoperative locoregional IRX-2 cytokine immunotherapy. Patients received preoperative, locoregional IRX-2 cytokine immunotherapy in a phase Ib study. Trimming removed 3 bases at V and 4 bases at J, with 12 bases between. The CDR3 covers 14 residues. In germline, CDR1 is KGHSH, CDR2 LQKENI. The clonotype was recovered from a human donor with breast cancer. The sequencing here drew on tumor tissue, taken after IRX-2 immunotherapy. The J gene is TRBJ1-2, the V gene TRBV18, with D unresolved. The CDR3, as DNA: TGTGCCAGCTCACCCCAGAGGACTGGCTATGGCTACACCTTC. The encoded protein is CASSPQRTGYGYTF.